This T cell receptor (beta chain) was recorded in a study of T cells in localized non-small cell lung cancer (TCRdb year 2020). About the investigation overall: The study examined T cell repertoires in a few hundred patients with early-stage NSCLC and compared tumors with uninvolved tumor-adjacent lungs. All 250 or so NSCLC patients in the cohort were treatment-naive and had localized lung tumors that were resected. Of the NSCLC patients, about 130 were male and roughly 100 were female, and the mean age was around 66 years.

Turning to this clone: There is no known antigen for this receptor. Germline and junction disagree at one end, which may indicate a read error.

Points the paper makes about the study in general: Of the top 100 tumor clones, a median of approximately 60 were detected in paired uninvolved adjacent lung; 28 were also among that lung's top 100. Uninvolved tumor-adjacent lung showed the highest T cell clonality, higher than tumor, which suggests more focused antigenic responses in the uninvolved tumor-adjacent lung. Longer overall survival was associated with higher blood T cell density, whereas shorter survival was associated with higher adjacent-lung clonality. Since the design was exploratory, TCR variables were selected using unadjusted p-values with no false-discovery rate correction. Because multi-region tumor sequencing was not done, intratumor heterogeneity could not be ruled out.

At diagnosis, peripheral blood, uninvolved tumor-adjacent lung and tumor were collected and were preserved as a mix of fresh-frozen and FFPE material. For TCR repertoire profiling, the blood samples were analyzed as peripheral blood mononuclear cells. The immunoSEQ Assay was used to sequence TCR beta CDR3 regions from DNA. Per the original workflow: T cell density was computed as TCR beta template counts normalized to usable DNA estimated by amplifying housekeeping genes. Richness was estimated using the preseqR package, with extrapolation to 400,000 templates for PBMC samples and to 120,000 templates for tissue samples. Clonality was taken to be one minus Pielou's evenness. Tissue-enriched TCRs were identified by differential abundance testing using productive amino-acid clonotypes, minimum total count 5 and alpha 0.1. The Jaccard Index and the Morisita Overlap Index were used to quantify repertoire overlap between compartments. GLIPH grouped TCR beta CDR3s together with public tetramer-defined viral CDR3s, and a viral motif had to include at least three viral sequences and also show V-gene enrichment. Held by TCRdb, this immuneACCESS table contains in-frame sequences only and omits some clones. Under half of the omission traces to an unresolved V gene where checked; the cause of the rest is unknown. The V and J calls and clone size come from that table; D and trimming were worked out from the DNA. Counted in this sample were just over 20,000 clones; roughly 80% of them appeared once. The ten largest clones add up to 2% to 3% of the sample.

CDR1 SGHRS and CDR2 YFSETQ are derived from the germline V gene. From the cysteine up to the phenylalanine, the CDR3 has a length of 19 residues. The DNA shown is the 57-base CDR3, in frame from base 1. The receptor chain draws on TRBV5-1 and TRBJ2-2, and 14 junction bases match TRBD2. Sample: peripheral blood, taken before any cancer treatment. The source of this sequence is a man aged 40 to 70 with stage I lung adenocarcinoma. The CDR3 in this case is CASSFTRLAGGPGERGAVF. The DNA sequence is as follows: TGCGCCAGCAGCTTTACCCGACTAGCGGGAGGGCCGGGGGAGCGGGGAGCTGTTTTT.